This TCR beta chain was recorded in a study of T cells in Graves' hyperthyroidism and ophthalmopathy. The junction had 13 bases not matched to a gene; V was cut back by 10 bases and J by 1 base. From germline, CDR1 is ENHRY and CDR2 SYGVKD. CDR3 size: 17 residues. Study results and caveats: Using 13 V-J features, a model discriminated ophthalmopathy from stable hyperthyroidism. Model output signaled ophthalmopathy a median roughly 6.5 months ahead of onset. Most thyroid clonotypes expanded above 0.001 were also detected in blood.

Concerning this clonotype: Its antigen is not known.

Those patients with uncontrolled infection, other autoimmune disease, pregnancy or lactation were excluded. Amplified TCR beta CDR3 regions derived from RNA transcripts. Carried out on the TCR CDR3, a first-round RT-PCR used the HTBI primer set. Via MiXCR, TCRdb re-called the multiplex PCR reads, giving one row per CDR3 protein. The sample records roughly 500,000 distinct CDR3 sequences, approximately 44% being singletons. The receptor comes from an adult woman with Graves' disease, either hyperthyroidism or ophthalmopathy (not recorded which). Sequenced sample: peripheral blood or thyroid tissue (not recorded which). J is TRBJ2-2 and V is TRBV10-3, with TRBD1 identical over 9 bases. CDR3 sequence: CASSPMDRGRNTGELFF. The DNA for the CDR3 is TGTGCCAGCAGCCCTATGGACAGGGGCCGGAACACCGGGGAGCTGTTTTTT.